Below, 21 T cell receptor beta chains from the same sample are listed, as sequenced in a study of T cells in tuberculosis. Libraries were prepared by immunoSEQ multiplex PCR; TCRdb keeps only in-frame clonotypes and omits some of them. The sample has about 33,000 clones, around nine tenths seen once. The time point here: new active TB diagnosis, blood taken before or within 7 days of starting treatment. Sequencing was performed on PBMCs, taken at tuberculosis diagnosis. These receptor sequences come from an adult with tuberculosis.

The chain links TRBV28 to TRBJ1-1; no firm D call. The CDR3 is 8 amino acids. Germline lookup yields CDR1 MDHEN and CDR2 SYDVKM. Between the trimmed V and J ends, which lost 11 bases and 7 bases, there was a span of 5 bases. Here the CDR3 DNA reads TGTGCCGTACATGAAGCTTTCTTT. It encodes CAVHEAFF.

The chain uses TRBV28 and TRBJ2-7, with D possibly being TRBD2 (6 bases). The V and J ends lost 4 bases and 9 bases respectively, with 19 bases between them. The CDR3 spans 14 residues. Per the germline V gene, CDR1 is MDHEN and CDR2 is SYDVKM. CDR3 sequence reads: CASSSGTGLLGQYF. CDR3 coding DNA: TGTGCCAGCAGTTCCGGGACTGGCCTACTGGGGCAGTACTTC. Drawing the rest from reference TRBV28 and TRBJ2-7, the complete variable domain is DVKVTQSSRYLVKRTGEKVFLECVQDMDHENMFWYRQDPGLGLRLIYFSYDVKMKEKGDIPEGYSVSREKKERFSLILESASTNQTSMYLCASSSGTGLLGQYFGPGTRLTVT.

The chain has TRBV5-5 and TRBJ1-5, with unresolved D. The CDR3 has 16 amino acids. Trimming left V 0 bases short and J 0 bases short, with 10 bases between. Germline V gene sequence: CDR1 SGHKS, CDR2 YYEKEE (reference sequence). The CDR3 sequence: CASSLDGTYSNQPQHF. The CDR3 DNA reads TGTGCCAGCAGCTTGGACGGTACTTATAGCAATCAGCCCCAGCATTTT. The entire variable domain, with the rest obtained from reference TRBV5-5 and TRBJ1-5, is as follows: DAGVTQSPTHLIKTRGQQVTLRCSPISGHKSVSWYQQVLGQGPQFIFQYYEKEERGRGNFPDRFSARQFPNYSSELNVNALLLGDSALYLCASSLDGTYSNQPQHFGDGTRLSIL.

This chain links TRBV18 with TRBJ2-2; 7 bases map to TRBD1. Trimming took 1 base from V and 8 from J; bases not matched to a gene: 7. Per germline, CDR1 KGHSH and CDR2 LQKENI. CDR3 size: 15 residues. Here the CDR3 DNA reads TGTGCCAGCTCACCACTCTCGACAGGGAGAGGGGAGCTGTTTTTT. Residues: CASSPLSTGRGELFF.

The CDR3 coding sequence is TGTGCCAGCAGGGGGGGACCGGGTGGCTACACCTTC. Translation: CASRGGPGGYTF. The V and J genes are TRBV28 and TRBJ1-2; D might be TRBD1 (5 bases). The CDR3 extends over 12 amino acids. The V gene lost 6 bases and the J gene lost 7 bases, with 12 bases spanning the gap. Germline V CDR1 and CDR2: MDHEN, SYDVKM.

V is TRBV5-1 and J is TRBJ2-7, with TRBD1 identical over 8 bases. CDR1 is SGHRS, CDR2 YFSETQ, per germline. The CDR3 runs to 13 residues. After removal of 1 base from V and 5 bases from J, the junction contained 2 bases not matched to a gene. CDR3 sequence (DNA): TGCGCCAGCAGCTTGCCAGGGGGCGACGAGCAGTACTTC. Protein: CASSLPGGDEQYF.

This clone showed up just once. The chain uses TRBV18 and TRBJ1-2; 11 positions agree with TRBD1. Germline V CDR1 and CDR2: KGHSH, LQKENI. This CDR3 comprises 19 residues. Trimming took 3 bases from V and 0 from J; bases not matched to a gene: 12. CDR3 sequence (DNA): TGTGCCAGCTCACCGCGTACTCCGGGACAGGGGGACACTAACTATGGCTACACCTTC. Translated: CASSPRTPGQGDTNYGYTF. The full variable domain, rest sourced from reference TRBV18 and TRBJ1-2, is NAGVMQNPRHLVRRRGQEARLRCSPMKGHSHVYWYRQLPEEGLKFMVYLQKENIIDESGMPKERFSAEFPKEGPSILRIQQVVRGDSAAYFCASSPRTPGQGDTNYGYTFGSGTRLTVV.

The chain couples TRBV7-2 to TRBJ1-2; TRBD1 aligns across 7 bases. J lost 8 bases, V lost 0 bases, and 9 bases had no gene match. The CDR3 consists of 15 residues. The germline gives CDR1 SGHTA, CDR2 FQGNSA. For the CDR3, the DNA is TGTGCCAGCAGCTTAGCCACTCAGACAGGGAGCGGCTACACCTTC. Translating gives CASSLATQTGSGYTF.

This clone was detected only once. The CDR3 loop reads CASSLEWAQPETQYF. CDR3 sequence (DNA): TGTGCCAGCAGCTTAGAGTGGGCCCAACCGGAGACCCAGTACTTC. V gene TRBV7-2 combines with J gene TRBJ2-5; D unclear. Trimming took 1 base from V and 5 from J, leaving 14 bases between them. CDR3 size: 15 residues. From germline, CDR1 is SGHTA and CDR2 FQGNSA.

The CDR3 sequence: CASSSVTSGSGNGEQYF. The CDR3 region has the DNA TGTGCCAGCAGTTCCGTTACTAGCGGGAGCGGTAACGGCGAGCAGTACTTC. This chain links TRBV28 with TRBJ2-7; TRBD2 agrees at 11 bases. CDR1 is MDHEN, CDR2 SYDVKM, per germline. This CDR3 is 17 amino acids long. Trimming at V came to 4 bases and at J to 6 bases, leaving 14 bases not matched to a gene.

V is TRBV5-1 and J is TRBJ2-7; maybe TRBD1 (7 bases). Germline V CDR1 and CDR2: SGHRS, YFSETQ. The V gene lost 3 bases and the J gene lost 2 bases, with 18 bases spanning the gap. This CDR3 comprises 16 residues. Written as DNA, the CDR3 is TGCGCCAGCAGCTCAGCGACAGGGAGGACGCCCTACGAGCAGTACTTC. Protein sequence: CASSSATGRTPYEQYF.

This chain links TRBV7-2 with TRBJ1-5, with D possibly matching TRBD1 (5 bases). The length of the CDR3 is 16 residues. V was trimmed by 4 bases and J by 4 bases, leaving 17 bases between them. CDR1 SGHTA and CDR2 FQGNSA come from the germline V gene. The CDR3 loop is CASSSRGGAGNQPQHF. CDR3 DNA: TGTGCCAGCAGCTCCCGGGGCGGGGCGGGGAATCAGCCCCAGCATTTT.

Only one count was recorded for this clone. V usage is TRBV19 and J usage is TRBJ1-2, with 7 bases that match TRBD1. CDR1 and CDR2 from the germline V gene are LNHDA and SQIVND (reference sequence). The ends lost 10 bases at V and 3 bases at J; junction bases unmatched: 17. The CDR3 runs 16 residues. CDR3 coding DNA: TGTGCCACCCGCCGGACAGGAGTTTCAGGAGACTATGGCTACACCTTC. It translates to CATRRTGVSGDYGYTF.

The table lists this clone with a few counts. This chain joins TRBV28 and TRBJ2-3, with no clear D. Germline CDR1 reads MDHEN; CDR2 reads SYDVKM. This CDR3 contains 13 residues. Trimming took off 8 bases at V and 2 bases at J, with 11 bases between the two ends. The chain's CDR3 is CASFRQSTDTQYF. The DNA for the CDR3 is TGTGCCAGCTTCAGGCAGTCCACAGATACGCAGTATTTT.

The chain links TRBV5-8 to TRBJ1-2; TRBD1 agrees at 9 bases. The CDR3 spans 15 residues. Germline V gene sequence: CDR1 SGHTS, CDR2 YDEGEE. V trimming: 4 bases; J trimming: 4 bases; junction bases outside the gene matches: 8. The CDR3 is CASSQRQGVTYGYTF. For the CDR3, the DNA is TGTGCCAGCAGCCAAAGACAGGGGGTAACCTATGGCTACACCTTC.

This chain uses TRBV4-1 with TRBJ1-5; D gene unclear. V shed 0 bases and J shed 7 bases, with 13 bases lying between them. The CDR3 spans 15 residues. Per the germline V gene, CDR1 is MGHRA and CDR2 is YSYEKL. The CDR3 here is CASSQDLLVGQPQHF. CDR3 nucleotides: TGCGCCAGCAGCCAAGATCTACTAGTTGGCCAGCCCCAGCATTTT.

This clone came up once. The chain employs TRBV19 and TRBJ2-1; TRBD2 agrees at 11 bases. CDR3 length: 16 residues. J was trimmed by 4 bases and V by 7 bases; bases with no gene match: 9. Germline assignment: CDR1 LNHDA and CDR2 SQIVND (reference sequence). CDR3 loop: CASKSNTSGSYNEQFF. The CDR3 nucleotides read TGTGCCAGTAAGTCCAATACTAGCGGGAGTTACAATGAGCAGTTCTTC. Supplemented by reference TRBV19 and TRBJ2-1, the full variable domain reads DGGITQSPKYLFRKEGQNVTLSCEQNLNHDAMYWYRQDPGQGLRLIYYSQIVNDFQKGDIAEGYSVSREKKESFPLTVTSAQKNPTAFYLCASKSNTSGSYNEQFFGPGTRLTVL.

The J gene is TRBJ2-2, the V gene TRBV29-1; the match to TRBD2 covers 9 bases. Germline trimming cut 3 bases from V and 4 bases from J; bases unmatched to any gene: 3. Germline-derived CDR1 and CDR2 are SQVTM and ANQGSEA. This CDR3 is built from 14 residues. CDR3 sequence: CSVDSGGVTGELFF. The CDR3 DNA is TGCAGCGTTGATAGCGGGGGTGTCACCGGGGAGCTGTTTTTT.

V gene TRBV5-4 combines with J gene TRBJ2-7, with a possible D match to TRBD1 (6 bases). CDR3 size: 12 residues. V was trimmed by 3 bases and J by 7 bases, leaving 11 bases between them. CDR1 and CDR2 from the germline V gene are SGHNT and YYREEE (reference sequence). The CDR3 spells CASSWGPGEQYF. CDR3 bases: TGTGCCAGCAGCTGGGGGCCAGGTGAGCAGTACTTC.

This chain joins TRBV5-4 and TRBJ1-2; TRBD1 agrees at 9 bases. The CDR3 has 13 residues. Losses at the gene ends were 6 bases for V and 8 bases for J; bases not matched to a gene: 8. Germline CDR1 and CDR2: SGHNT and YYREEE (reference sequence). CDR3 nucleotides: TGTGCCAGCACCGAACAGGGGGCTGGAGGCTACACCTTC. This sequence encodes CASTEQGAGGYTF.

The V gene is TRBV6-5, the J gene TRBJ1-2; the D is unclear. Germline V CDR1 and CDR2: MNHEY, SVGAGI. V was pared by 6 bases and J by 8 bases, with 19 bases between. This CDR3 region has 14 residues. The CDR3 DNA is TGTGCCAGCAGCCGGCCCGGGAGTGTTGGAGGCTACACCTTC. It codes for CASSRPGSVGGYTF.